Listed below are T cell receptor beta chains from one sample, sequenced in a study of T cell responses to AZD1222 COVID-19 vaccine. Libraries were prepared by immunoSEQ multiplex PCR; TCRdb keeps only in-frame clonotypes and omits some of them. The sample has over 150,000 clones, just over 90% seen once. The sequencing here drew on peripheral blood, taken on day 0 of AZD1222 vaccination. All receptors derive from an adult in good health. Each CDR3 is given with its conserved first and last residue. D genes are given only for firm matches. Only part of the rows carry a size: once, few, many, or a class if the clone is expanded.

cdr3_length	d_call	j_call	v_call	clone_size	cdr3_nt	cdr3_aa
13	TRBD1	TRBJ1-1	TRBV6-2/TRBV6-3	NA	TGTGCCAGCAGCTTTCCAGGGGGAACTGAAGCTTTCTTT	CASSFPGGTEAFF
20	TRBD2	TRBJ2-2	TRBV7-7	NA	TGTGCTAGCAGCTTATTTCGTCCGACTAGCGGGGGCCCCTCCCCCGGGGAGCTGTTTTTT	CASSLFRPTSGGPSPGELFF
13	NA	TRBJ2-7	TRBV7-9	NA	TGTGCCAGCAGCGACAGGGAGGACTACGAGCAGTACTTC	CASSDREDYEQYF
15	NA	TRBJ1-2	TRBV5-1	NA	TGCGCCAGCAGCCCCTCCTCGACAGAAAACTATGGCTACACCTTC	CASSPSSTENYGYTF
13	NA	TRBJ1-2	TRBV15	NA	TGTGCCACCAGCAGAGAACAGGGAAGTGGCTACACCTTC	CATSREQGSGYTF
14	NA	TRBJ2-5	TRBV5-1	NA	TGCGCCAGCAGCTTGAGGACAGACCTAGAGACCCAGTACTTC	CASSLRTDLETQYF
14	NA	TRBJ2-5	TRBV6-1	NA	TGTGCCAGCAGTGGAGCAGGGACCGGCGAGACCCAGTACTTC	CASSGAGTGETQYF
13	TRBD1	TRBJ1-5	TRBV29-1	NA	TGCAGCGTTGGAGGGGGCATGAGTGAGCCCCAGCATTTT	CSVGGGMSEPQHF
18	NA	TRBJ1-3	TRBV20-1	NA	TGCAGTGCTAGTGCTAACCCTCCCGGGCCGAGCTCTGGAAACACCATATATTTT	CSASANPPGPSSGNTIYF
15	TRBD1	TRBJ2-1	TRBV9	NA	TGTGCCAGCAGCGTAGGCGGACAGGAGTACAATGAGCAGTTCTTC	CASSVGGQEYNEQFF
13	NA	TRBJ2-2	TRBV6-5	NA	TGTGCCACACGGGGGACGAACACCGGGGAGCTGTTTTTT	CATRGTNTGELFF
17	NA	TRBJ2-3	TRBV9	NA	TGTGCCAGCAGCGTAGCTACGACGGGGTTTTTAGGGAGTACGCAGTATTTT	CASSVATTGFLGSTQYF
13	NA	TRBJ2-2	TRBV11-2	NA	TGTGCCAGCGGCCTAGTGAGGGCCGGGGAGCTGTTTTTT	CASGLVRAGELFF
16	NA	TRBJ1-4	TRBV6-1	NA	TGTGCCAGCAGTGAAGCCCCCAAGCAGCCCAATGAAAAACTGTTTTTT	CASSEAPKQPNEKLFF
11	NA	TRBJ2-1	TRBV12-3/TRBV12-4	NA	TGTGCCAGCAGCTACTTCGGTGAGCAGTTCTTC	CASSYFGEQFF
13	NA	TRBJ1-1	TRBV10-3	NA	TGTGCCTCATCCTTGGGGGAGGACACTGAAGCTTTCTTT	CASSLGEDTEAFF
12	TRBD2	TRBJ2-3	TRBV6-5	NA	TGTGCCAGCGCGGGGGGAACAGATACGCAGTATTTT	CASAGGTDTQYF
13	NA	TRBJ1-2	TRBV6-5	NA	TGTGCCAGCAGCGGGGGACGGTCCTATGGCTACACCTTC	CASSGGRSYGYTF
18	TRBD1	TRBJ2-3	TRBV4-1	NA	TGCGCCAGCAGCCAAGATATAACAGGGGCCCTATACACAGATACGCAGTATTTT	CASSQDITGALYTDTQYF
18	NA	TRBJ2-7	TRBV5-1	NA	TGCGCCAGCAGCTTGGCCGGGTTAACAGGACCCAGCTCCTACGAGCAGTACTTC	CASSLAGLTGPSSYEQYF
12	NA	TRBJ2-3	TRBV7-2	NA	TGTGCCAGCAGCCCAGACTCCGATACGCAGTATTTT	CASSPDSDTQYF
15	NA	TRBJ1-2	TRBV27	once	TGTGCCAGCAGTTTTTCCCCAACCGGCGACTATGGCTACACCTTC	CASSFSPTGDYGYTF
14	TRBD1	TRBJ1-1	TRBV6-5	NA	TGTGCCAGCAGTCCTGACAGGGGCATCACTGAAGCTTTCTTT	CASSPDRGITEAFF
15	NA	TRBJ1-5	TRBV6-6	NA	TGTGCCAGCAGTTACTCGATGCGGGGGGATCAGCCCCAGCATTTT	CASSYSMRGDQPQHF
12	NA	TRBJ2-3	TRBV3-1/TRBV3-2	NA	TGTGCCAGCAGCCACGGAACAGATACGCAGTATTTT	CASSHGTDTQYF
15	NA	TRBJ2-7	TRBV7-3	NA	TGTGCCAGCAGCTTAAGTCCCTCAACGCCCTACGAGCAGTACTTC	CASSLSPSTPYEQYF